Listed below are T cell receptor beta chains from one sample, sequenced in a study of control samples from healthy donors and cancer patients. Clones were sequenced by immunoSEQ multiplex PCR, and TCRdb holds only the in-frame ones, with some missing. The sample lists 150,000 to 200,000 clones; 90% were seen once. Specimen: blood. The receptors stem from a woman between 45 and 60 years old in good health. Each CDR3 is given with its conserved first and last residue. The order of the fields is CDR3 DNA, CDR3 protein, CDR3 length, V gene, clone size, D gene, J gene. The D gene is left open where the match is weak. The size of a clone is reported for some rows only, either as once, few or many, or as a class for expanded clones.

cdr3_nt: TGTGCCAGCAGCCTAACCGGGACAGGGGGGACCCAGTACTTC
cdr3_aa: CASSLTGTGGTQYF
cdr3_length: 14
v_call: TRBV7-2
clone_size: .
d_call: TRBD1
j_call: TRBJ2-5

cdr3_nt: TGTGCCAGCAGTTTTTCGGCCGGTCTGAGGCCCCAGCATTTT
cdr3_aa: CASSFSAGLRPQHF
cdr3_length: 14
v_call: TRBV28
clone_size: .
d_call: .
j_call: TRBJ1-5

cdr3_nt: TGTGCCAGCAGCTTATTAGAGAATGGCTACACCTTC
cdr3_aa: CASSLLENGYTF
cdr3_length: 12
v_call: TRBV7-9
clone_size: .
d_call: .
j_call: TRBJ1-2

cdr3_nt: TGTGCCAGCAGTAATGGGCAGAGACAGGGGGAGACCCAGTACTTC
cdr3_aa: CASSNGQRQGETQYF
cdr3_length: 15
v_call: TRBV6-5
clone_size: .
d_call: TRBD1
j_call: TRBJ2-5

cdr3_nt: TGTGCCAGCAGTGAAGCGGGGACATTCAATCAGCCCCAGCATTTT
cdr3_aa: CASSEAGTFNQPQHF
cdr3_length: 15
v_call: TRBV6-1
clone_size: .
d_call: .
j_call: TRBJ1-5

cdr3_nt: TGCAGCGTTGGTTGGCAGGGGGGCGGTTTGTTTTTT
cdr3_aa: CSVGWQGGGLFF
cdr3_length: 12
v_call: TRBV29-1
clone_size: .
d_call: .
j_call: TRBJ2-2

cdr3_nt: TGTGCCTGGAGTGATCTGGATGAGCAGTTCTTC
cdr3_aa: CAWSDLDEQFF
cdr3_length: 11
v_call: TRBV30
clone_size: .
d_call: .
j_call: TRBJ2-1

cdr3_nt: TGTGCCAGCAGCTTGGATTCGGGGGGAACGACGTGGGGCTACACCTTC
cdr3_aa: CASSLDSGGTTWGYTF
cdr3_length: 16
v_call: TRBV5-8
clone_size: .
d_call: .
j_call: TRBJ1-2

cdr3_nt: TGTGCCAGCAGCTTATCCGGCACCTACAATGAGCAGTTCTTC
cdr3_aa: CASSLSGTYNEQFF
cdr3_length: 14
v_call: TRBV11-3
clone_size: once
d_call: .
j_call: TRBJ2-1

cdr3_nt: TGTGCCAGCACCCGAAATATAAACTCACCCCTCCACTTT
cdr3_aa: CASTRNINSPLHF
cdr3_length: 13
v_call: TRBV27
clone_size: .
d_call: .
j_call: TRBJ1-6

cdr3_nt: TGTGCCAGCAGCGGGGTAACAGGGGGCGCCCAGACCCAGTACTTC
cdr3_aa: CASSGVTGGAQTQYF
cdr3_length: 15
v_call: TRBV9
clone_size: .
d_call: TRBD1
j_call: TRBJ2-5

cdr3_nt: TGTGCCAGCTCACAGGGGACTAGCGGGTCCGGACGCTACGAGCAGTACTTC
cdr3_aa: CASSQGTSGSGRYEQYF
cdr3_length: 17
v_call: TRBV18
clone_size: .
d_call: TRBD2
j_call: TRBJ2-7

cdr3_nt: TGTGCCAGCAGCCAAGATGGATCAATAATGAACACTGAAGCTTTCTTT
cdr3_aa: CASSQDGSIMNTEAFF
cdr3_length: 16
v_call: TRBV3-1/TRBV3-2
clone_size: .
d_call: .
j_call: TRBJ1-1

cdr3_nt: TGCATTCCCGGAACTAGGGAATCGCGGGGCTACACCTTC
cdr3_aa: CIPGTRESRGYTF
cdr3_length: 13
v_call: TRBV29-1
clone_size: once
d_call: .
j_call: TRBJ1-2

cdr3_nt: TGTGCCAGTAGTGTGGGACTAGACAAAACCGAGCAGTACTTC
cdr3_aa: CASSVGLDKTEQYF
cdr3_length: 14
v_call: TRBV19
clone_size: .
d_call: TRBD2
j_call: TRBJ2-7

cdr3_nt: TGTGCCAGCAGTGACTCCCTAGGGGGCTACACCTTC
cdr3_aa: CASSDSLGGYTF
cdr3_length: 12
v_call: TRBV6-4
clone_size: .
d_call: .
j_call: TRBJ1-2

cdr3_nt: TGTGCCAGTCACTCGGGGGGGGATGAAAAACTGTTTTTT
cdr3_aa: CASHSGGDEKLFF
cdr3_length: 13
v_call: TRBV28
clone_size: .
d_call: .
j_call: TRBJ1-4

cdr3_nt: TGTGCCTGGAGTTCCGAGGGGGACAGGAGCCTTTATGGCTACACCTTC
cdr3_aa: CAWSSEGDRSLYGYTF
cdr3_length: 16
v_call: TRBV30
clone_size: medium-sized
d_call: TRBD1
j_call: TRBJ1-2

cdr3_nt: TGTGCCAGCAGCCAAGCCCAGGCCCTGTTCTTC
cdr3_aa: CASSQAQALFF
cdr3_length: 11
v_call: TRBV3-1/TRBV3-2
clone_size: .
d_call: .
j_call: TRBJ2-1

cdr3_nt: TGTGCCAGCAGCTTAGGGCTCCAGCAGTACTTC
cdr3_aa: CASSLGLQQYF
cdr3_length: 11
v_call: TRBV11-2
clone_size: .
d_call: .
j_call: TRBJ2-7

cdr3_nt: TGTGCCAGCAGCGTAGGGACAGCCTACTATGGCTACACCTTC
cdr3_aa: CASSVGTAYYGYTF
cdr3_length: 14
v_call: TRBV9
clone_size: few
d_call: .
j_call: TRBJ1-2

cdr3_nt: TGTGCCAGCAGTCCCCTGGGGAAAGGAGGGAGCAATCAGCCCCAGCATTTT
cdr3_aa: CASSPLGKGGSNQPQHF
cdr3_length: 17
v_call: TRBV6-6
clone_size: .
d_call: .
j_call: TRBJ1-5

cdr3_nt: TGTGCCAGCAGTTCCCACGGGAGGGCCTATGGCTACACCTTC
cdr3_aa: CASSSHGRAYGYTF
cdr3_length: 14
v_call: TRBV27
clone_size: .
d_call: .
j_call: TRBJ1-2

cdr3_nt: TGTGCCAGTAGTATAGCGGGGTGGAACACTGAAGCTTTCTTT
cdr3_aa: CASSIAGWNTEAFF
cdr3_length: 14
v_call: TRBV19
clone_size: once
d_call: .
j_call: TRBJ1-1

cdr3_nt: TGTGCTAGTGGTTTGGTACTTAGGGGAAGGGGGGACAATCAGCCCCAGCATTTT
cdr3_aa: CASGLVLRGRGDNQPQHF
cdr3_length: 18
v_call: TRBV12-5
clone_size: .
d_call: .
j_call: TRBJ1-5

cdr3_nt: TGTGCCAGCTCACCGAAGGACGTTCCCGGGGAGACCCAGTACTTC
cdr3_aa: CASSPKDVPGETQYF
cdr3_length: 15
v_call: TRBV18
clone_size: .
d_call: .
j_call: TRBJ2-5

cdr3_nt: TGTGCCAGTCGGATTGCGCGAAAAAACACCGGGGAGCTGTTTTTT
cdr3_aa: CASRIARKNTGELFF
cdr3_length: 15
v_call: TRBV19
clone_size: .
d_call: .
j_call: TRBJ2-2

cdr3_nt: TGTGCCAGCAGTTACGGGGATTCACCCCTCCACTTT
cdr3_aa: CASSYGDSPLHF
cdr3_length: 12
v_call: TRBV12-3/TRBV12-4
clone_size: .
d_call: .
j_call: TRBJ1-6

cdr3_nt: TGTGCCAGCAGCCCCCAACTAGCGGGAGTGGGCAATGAGCAGTTCTTC
cdr3_aa: CASSPQLAGVGNEQFF
cdr3_length: 16
v_call: TRBV16
clone_size: .
d_call: TRBD2
j_call: TRBJ2-1

cdr3_nt: TGTGCCATCAGTGAGTCGTTACAAACTTCCTCCTACGAGCAGTACTTC
cdr3_aa: CAISESLQTSSYEQYF
cdr3_length: 16
v_call: TRBV10-3
clone_size: .
d_call: .
j_call: TRBJ2-7

cdr3_nt: TGTGCCAGCACGAATGGGGGGAATCAGCCCCAGCATTTT
cdr3_aa: CASTNGGNQPQHF
cdr3_length: 13
v_call: TRBV12-3/TRBV12-4
clone_size: .
d_call: .
j_call: TRBJ1-5

cdr3_nt: TGTGCCAGTAGGGGCAGTAACACCGGGGAGCTGTTTTTT
cdr3_aa: CASRGSNTGELFF
cdr3_length: 13
v_call: TRBV19
clone_size: once
d_call: .
j_call: TRBJ2-2